Sequencing of this TCR beta chain was carried out in a study of identical twins (dated by TCRdb to the mid-2010s). Regarding the complete study: The study deep-sequenced TCR alpha and beta repertoires from monozygotic twins, unrelated adults of various ages and cord blood to test whether fetal clonotypes persist. Replicate twin experiments were performed at different times using different library preparation protocols to rule out contamination. What the work shows at the level of the full study, not this receptor alone: A weaker excess of twin sharing was found in beta out-of-frame sequences because the signal-to-noise ratio was lowered by fewer shared sequences. In monozygotic twins, recombination models systematically underestimated out-of-frame TCR alpha sharing, but the models matched the sharing seen between unrelated individuals. Fewer insertions were carried by abundant cord blood beta clonotypes, a similar but weaker trend appeared in young adult naive repertoires, and no such trend appeared in memory repertoires. Because the same donors could not be followed over many years, the conclusions relied on cross-sectional statistical analysis. Invariant T cells such as MAIT and iNKT could partly confound zero-insertion analyses, though diverse VJ usage argued against this for most clonotypes. Out-of-frame TCR alpha sequences shared between twins showed an excess of low generation-probability sequences compared with coincidental sharing between unrelated individuals.

The library was produced with 5' RACE. These reads were obtained on an Illumina HiSeq 2000. Template switching introduced a universal primer binding site; the final cDNA contained a unique molecular identifier, enabling accurate counting of TCR cDNA molecules. Specific primers in the conserved constant-segment region were used to synthesize first-strand cDNA for the TCR alpha and beta chains. To control for contamination, every cDNA library was double barcoded, receiving both a SMART-Mk sample barcode and Illumina barcodes. TruSeq adapter sequences along with Illumina sample barcodes were introduced in two successive PCR steps. The TCR alpha and beta cDNA libraries were sequenced on the Illumina HiSeq platform using custom primers. The original pipeline was this. Unique molecular identifiers were extracted from raw reads with MiGEC, and CDR3 positions were determined with MiXCR. Recombination models were inferred per individual with the repgenHMM and IGoR tools using an EM algorithm. The tcR package in R was used for shared clonotype analysis, with sharing normalized by the product of cloneset sizes. To study raw recombination free of thymic and clonal selection effects, out-of-frame nonproductive sequences were analyzed. The raw public data were reprocessed by TCRdb itself: fastp quality trimming at Q25, MiXCR clonotype calling, in-frame beta chains only. Entries are consolidated by CDR3 protein sequence, retaining the most common genes and DNA. TCRdb, rather than the study authors, made the V and J calls. The sample profile shows over 250,000 distinct CDR3 sequences; roughly 10% of them were found once. Clones ranked in the top ten supply 6% to 8.5% of the sample.

Only healthy Caucasian donors were included. The twin cohort consisted of three pairs of female monozygotic twins, all aged roughly 18 to 29 years. Positive isolation kits from Invitrogen were used to isolate the CD4+ and CD8+ T cell populations. As concerns this clonotype: The antigen it recognizes is unknown. Base qualities are not recorded, but no much larger clone differs from it by a single base.

The germline V gene (reference sequence) sets CDR1 to SEHNR and CDR2 to FQNEAQ. Counted from cysteine to phenylalanine, this CDR3 has 14 amino acids. The only DNA kept is the CDR3, 42 bases in frame from the first base. Trimming at the junction amounts to 5 bases on V and 7 bases on J, and the germline ends lie 17 bases apart. In addition, the sample was reused for a study of yellow fever vaccine responses in identical twins. As the second paper documents: The authors reported that the T cell response to vaccination in identical twins appeared partly convergent and partly personalized. In identical twins, the study followed T cell clones that responded to the vaccine with precision.

The sequencing sample was made of CD8+ T cells sorted from blood. This sequence originates from a woman between 18 and 29 years old in good health. The sequence links TRBV7-9 to TRBJ1-1; the D gene cannot be named for sure. Here the CDR3 is given as CASSPRVATYEAFF. The nucleotides are TGTGCCAGCAGCCCGAGGGTAGCGACCTATGAAGCTTTCTTT.